This T cell receptor beta chain was captured in a study of shared clonotypes between healthy human individuals. Study-wide points: Sampling involved blood alone; tissue repertoires likely differ.

Per the germline V gene, CDR1 is GTSNPN and CDR2 is SVGIG (reference sequence). This CDR3 spans 16 amino acids. The V gene lost 3 bases and the J gene lost 3 bases, with 21 bases spanning the gap. Comment on this clone: Antigen: not known.

TCRdb keeps only in-frame clones here, not all; method: immunoSEQ multiplex PCR. The sample holds 400,000 to 500,000 clones; 60% to 85% are singletons and the top ten take about an eighth. This sequence joins TRBV30 and TRBJ2-7, with D tentatively TRBD1 (5 bases). This receptor was taken from a woman aged 40 to 50 in good health. Some clones in this sample may be carry-over from other donors' samples. The sample consisted of PBMCs. The CDR3 DNA reads as TGTGCCTGGAGAAGTTGGGGCGGAAAAGAGAACTACGAGCAGTACTTC. As protein: CAWRSWGGKENYEQYF.